These T cell receptor beta chains were read from a single sample in a study of blood T cell repertoires in COVID-19. TCRdb keeps only in-frame clones here, not all; method: immunoSEQ multiplex PCR. Of approximately 63,000 clones in the sample, roughly 90% were seen once. The sample taken for sequencing was peripheral blood. These receptors originate from an elderly woman with acute or convalescent COVID-19. CDR3s include the opening cysteine and the closing phenylalanine or tryptophan. D genes are given only for firm matches. Rows may omit the clone size; those that give it use once, few, many or a size class.

j_gene: TRBJ2-7
d_gene: -
abundance: -
v_gene: TRBV13
CDR3nt: TGTGCCAGCAGCTTAGCCCGTTATAGGAGCTCCTACGAGCAGTACTTC
CDR3aa: CASSLARYRSSYEQYF

j_gene: TRBJ2-1
d_gene: TRBD1
abundance: -
v_gene: TRBV6-5
CDR3nt: TGTGCCAGTTTTACAGGGGGCTCCTACAATGAGCAGTTCTTC
CDR3aa: CASFTGGSYNEQFF

j_gene: TRBJ2-2
d_gene: TRBD2
abundance: -
v_gene: TRBV27
CDR3nt: TGTGCCAGCAGTCCGGGACTAGCCGACGCGAACACCGGGGAGCTGTTTTTT
CDR3aa: CASSPGLADANTGELFF

j_gene: TRBJ1-3
d_gene: -
abundance: once
v_gene: TRBV28
CDR3nt: TGTGCCAGCAGTCAGCCGGGACAACGTAGAAACACCATATATTTT
CDR3aa: CASSQPGQRRNTIYF

j_gene: TRBJ2-5
d_gene: -
abundance: -
v_gene: TRBV19
CDR3nt: TGTGCCAGTAGTATGCGTGAGACCCAGTACTTC
CDR3aa: CASSMRETQYF

j_gene: TRBJ2-7
d_gene: -
abundance: -
v_gene: TRBV7-3
CDR3nt: TGTGCCAGCAGTTCTGGGAGATTCGCCTCCGAGCAGTACTTC
CDR3aa: CASSSGRFASEQYF

j_gene: TRBJ2-3
d_gene: TRBD1
abundance: -
v_gene: TRBV7-2
CDR3nt: TGTGCCAGCAGAACTGGAGGGACAGGGGCCACAGATACGCAGTATTTT
CDR3aa: CASRTGGTGATDTQYF

j_gene: TRBJ1-3
d_gene: -
abundance: -
v_gene: TRBV15
CDR3nt: TGTGCCACCAGCAGAGATCTCCCGGGAACTGGAAACACCATATATTTT
CDR3aa: CATSRDLPGTGNTIYF

j_gene: TRBJ1-2
d_gene: TRBD1
abundance: -
v_gene: TRBV5-5
CDR3nt: TGTGCCAGCAGCCCCGATCCCGGACAGGGTGGCCTTGGCTACACCTTC
CDR3aa: CASSPDPGQGGLGYTF

j_gene: TRBJ2-6
d_gene: -
abundance: -
v_gene: TRBV5-1
CDR3nt: TGCGCCAGCAGCTTGGAGGGCAGGGCCTCTGGGGCCAACGTCCTGACTTTC
CDR3aa: CASSLEGRASGANVLTF

j_gene: TRBJ1-1
d_gene: TRBD1
abundance: -
v_gene: TRBV5-5
CDR3nt: TGTGCCAGCAGCGCCGGGACAGCGGAAACTTTCTTT
CDR3aa: CASSAGTAETFF

j_gene: TRBJ2-7
d_gene: TRBD1
abundance: -
v_gene: TRBV4-1
CDR3nt: TGCGCCAGCAGCCAAGAGGCCTGGACAGGGACCGTGAGGCAGTACTTC
CDR3aa: CASSQEAWTGTVRQYF

j_gene: TRBJ1-4
d_gene: TRBD1
abundance: -
v_gene: TRBV19
CDR3nt: TGTGCCAGTATTGGTTCGGGACAGCGTAATGAAAAACTGTTTTTT
CDR3aa: CASIGSGQRNEKLFF

j_gene: TRBJ2-7
d_gene: TRBD1
abundance: -
v_gene: TRBV28
CDR3nt: TGTGCCAGCAGTTTATCGGGACAGGGGATCTACGAGCAGTACTTC
CDR3aa: CASSLSGQGIYEQYF

j_gene: TRBJ1-1
d_gene: -
abundance: -
v_gene: TRBV4-1
CDR3nt: TGCGCCAGCAGCCAAGAGTTGAGAGAGTTTGCTGAAGCTTTCTTT
CDR3aa: CASSQELREFAEAFF

j_gene: TRBJ2-1
d_gene: TRBD1
abundance: -
v_gene: TRBV5-1
CDR3nt: TGCGCCAGCAGCGCCGCCCGGGACAGGGTGTACAATGAGCAGTTCTTC
CDR3aa: CASSAARDRVYNEQFF

j_gene: TRBJ2-6
d_gene: -
abundance: -
v_gene: TRBV19
CDR3nt: TGTGCCAGCGGGGGACTGTCTGGGGCCAACGTCCTGACTTTC
CDR3aa: CASGGLSGANVLTF

j_gene: TRBJ2-3
d_gene: TRBD2
abundance: once
v_gene: TRBV18
CDR3nt: TGTGCCAGCTCACGAATGACTAGCGGGAACACAGATACGCAGTATTTT
CDR3aa: CASSRMTSGNTDTQYF

j_gene: TRBJ2-7
d_gene: -
abundance: -
v_gene: TRBV19
CDR3nt: TGTGCCAGACCATACGCCTTGACAGATTCCTACGAGCAGTACTTC
CDR3aa: CARPYALTDSYEQYF

j_gene: TRBJ2-7
d_gene: -
abundance: once
v_gene: TRBV2
CDR3nt: TGTGCCAGCAGTGCATGGCAGGGCCACGAGCAGTACTTC
CDR3aa: CASSAWQGHEQYF

j_gene: TRBJ1-1
d_gene: -
abundance: -
v_gene: TRBV11-1
CDR3nt: TGTGCCAGCAGCTTTACCGACAGCCTTAACACTGAAGCTTTCTTT
CDR3aa: CASSFTDSLNTEAFF

j_gene: TRBJ1-2
d_gene: TRBD1
abundance: -
v_gene: TRBV7-2
CDR3nt: TGTGCCAGCAGCGTAGGAGGGGGCAATAACTATGGCTACACCTTC
CDR3aa: CASSVGGGNNYGYTF

j_gene: TRBJ2-1
d_gene: TRBD2
abundance: -
v_gene: TRBV5-6
CDR3nt: TGTGCCAGCAGCAAAATCGGGACTAAGGGCAATGAGCAGTTCTTC
CDR3aa: CASSKIGTKGNEQFF

j_gene: TRBJ2-7
d_gene: -
abundance: -
v_gene: TRBV12-2
CDR3nt: TGTGCAAGTCGCGCATCCAGGGTAAGAGAGCAGTACTTC
CDR3aa: CASRASRVREQYF

j_gene: TRBJ1-4
d_gene: -
abundance: -
v_gene: TRBV3-1/TRBV3-2
CDR3nt: TGTGCCAGCAGCCAAGAAAATTTAGGGGCAAAACTGTTTTTT
CDR3aa: CASSQENLGAKLFF

j_gene: TRBJ2-6
d_gene: TRBD1
abundance: -
v_gene: TRBV19
CDR3nt: TGTGCCACCTACAGGGGGTCGGGGGCCAACGTCCTGACTTTC
CDR3aa: CATYRGSGANVLTF

j_gene: TRBJ2-2
d_gene: -
abundance: -
v_gene: TRBV5-6
CDR3nt: TGTGCCAGCAGCGCGGTCGGATTGGGGGGAAGGCTGTTTTTT
CDR3aa: CASSAVGLGGRLFF

j_gene: TRBJ2-4
d_gene: -
abundance: -
v_gene: TRBV7-2
CDR3nt: TGTGCCAGCAGCTTCCTAGTGGCCAAAAACATTCAGTACTTC
CDR3aa: CASSFLVAKNIQYF

j_gene: TRBJ2-1
d_gene: TRBD2
abundance: -
v_gene: TRBV19
CDR3nt: TGTGCCAGTAGTGGGGGACTAGCGGGTATCTTGAATGAGCAGTTCTTC
CDR3aa: CASSGGLAGILNEQFF

j_gene: TRBJ2-7
d_gene: TRBD1
abundance: -
v_gene: TRBV6-5
CDR3nt: TGTGCCAGCAGTTCTTACAGCACGGGACAGACCTACGAGCAGTACTTC
CDR3aa: CASSSYSTGQTYEQYF

j_gene: TRBJ2-1
d_gene: -
abundance: once
v_gene: TRBV3-1/TRBV3-2
CDR3nt: TGTGCCAGCAGCCAAGCTCCTAGTGCCCCGTACAATGAGCAGTTCTTC
CDR3aa: CASSQAPSAPYNEQFF

j_gene: TRBJ1-6
d_gene: TRBD1
abundance: once
v_gene: TRBV30
CDR3nt: TGTGCCTGGACTACCGGGACAGGGTGGGCACCCCTCCACTTT
CDR3aa: CAWTTGTGWAPLHF

j_gene: TRBJ1-1
d_gene: -
abundance: -
v_gene: TRBV6-5
CDR3nt: TGTGCCAGCAGTCCCCGGACAGCTGTGAACACTGAAGCTTTCTTT
CDR3aa: CASSPRTAVNTEAFF

j_gene: TRBJ2-1
d_gene: -
abundance: -
v_gene: TRBV19
CDR3nt: TGTGCCAGTAGTATTATGAGGGGGTCCAATGAGCAGTTCTTC
CDR3aa: CASSIMRGSNEQFF

j_gene: TRBJ1-1
d_gene: TRBD1
abundance: -
v_gene: TRBV28
CDR3nt: TGTGCCAGCCTGGACAGGGCATCCACTGAAGCTTTCTTT
CDR3aa: CASLDRASTEAFF

j_gene: TRBJ1-6
d_gene: -
abundance: once
v_gene: TRBV7-2
CDR3nt: TGTGCCAGCAGCCCTGGGCAGAATTCACCCCTCCACTTT
CDR3aa: CASSPGQNSPLHF

j_gene: TRBJ1-5
d_gene: -
abundance: once
v_gene: TRBV6-2/TRBV6-3
CDR3nt: TGTGCCAGCAGTTACTTTCTGGCGGGAGGGAGCAATCAGCCCCAGCATTTT
CDR3aa: CASSYFLAGGSNQPQHF

j_gene: TRBJ2-3
d_gene: TRBD2
abundance: once
v_gene: TRBV5-1
CDR3nt: TGCGCCAGCAGCTTGGGGTCTAGCGGGGGGGCCAGGAGAACGCAGTATTTT
CDR3aa: CASSLGSSGGARRTQYF

j_gene: TRBJ1-1
d_gene: TRBD1
abundance: -
v_gene: TRBV5-6
CDR3nt: TGTGCCAGCAGCGACCGTCGACAGGGGGCAGACACTGAAGCTTTCTTT
CDR3aa: CASSDRRQGADTEAFF

j_gene: TRBJ2-7
d_gene: TRBD1
abundance: few
v_gene: TRBV7-3
CDR3nt: TGTGCCAGCAGCCCAAGACAGGGGCCCTACGAGCAGTACTTC
CDR3aa: CASSPRQGPYEQYF

j_gene: TRBJ1-1
d_gene: -
abundance: -
v_gene: TRBV10-3
CDR3nt: TGTGCCATCAGTGACAGGGCGAACACTGAAGCTTTCTTT
CDR3aa: CAISDRANTEAFF

j_gene: TRBJ2-7
d_gene: -
abundance: -
v_gene: TRBV5-1
CDR3nt: TGCGCCAGCAGCTCCAAGCAGTACTTC
CDR3aa: CASSSKQYF

j_gene: TRBJ2-3
d_gene: TRBD1
abundance: -
v_gene: TRBV19
CDR3nt: TGTGCCAGTAGTATAGGTTGGGACAGGGCCACAGATACGCAGTATTTT
CDR3aa: CASSIGWDRATDTQYF

j_gene: TRBJ2-1
d_gene: TRBD2
abundance: -
v_gene: TRBV3-1/TRBV3-2
CDR3nt: TGTGCCAGCAGCCCCGGGGGGAATGAGCAGTTCTTC
CDR3aa: CASSPGGNEQFF

j_gene: TRBJ2-5
d_gene: -
abundance: -
v_gene: TRBV5-1
CDR3nt: TGCGCCAGCAGCCGTGAGCTCCAAGAGACCCAGTACTTC
CDR3aa: CASSRELQETQYF

j_gene: TRBJ2-5
d_gene: -
abundance: -
v_gene: TRBV24-1
CDR3nt: TGTGCCGCAGGGTCCGAGGAGACCCAGTACTTC
CDR3aa: CAAGSEETQYF